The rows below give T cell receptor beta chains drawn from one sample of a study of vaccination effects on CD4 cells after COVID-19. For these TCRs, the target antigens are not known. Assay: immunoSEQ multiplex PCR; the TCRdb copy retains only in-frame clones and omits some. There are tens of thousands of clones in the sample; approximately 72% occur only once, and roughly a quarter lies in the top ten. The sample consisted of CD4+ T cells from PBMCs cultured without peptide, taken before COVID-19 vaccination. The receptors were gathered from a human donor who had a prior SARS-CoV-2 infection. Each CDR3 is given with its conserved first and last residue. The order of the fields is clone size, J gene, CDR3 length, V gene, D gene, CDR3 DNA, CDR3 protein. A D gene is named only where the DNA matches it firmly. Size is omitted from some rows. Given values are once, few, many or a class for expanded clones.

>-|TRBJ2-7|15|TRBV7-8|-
TGTGCCAGCAGCTTATCCTCTCGGGGGTCGAGGGAGCAGTACTTC
CASSLSSRGSREQYF
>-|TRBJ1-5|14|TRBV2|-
TGTGCCAGCAGTGAGCAGTCGATAGGGCAGCCCCAGCATTTT
CASSEQSIGQPQHF
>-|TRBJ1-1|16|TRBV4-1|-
TGCGCCAGCAGCCCACATCGGACTACGATGGGCACTGAAGCTTTCTTT
CASSPHRTTMGTEAFF
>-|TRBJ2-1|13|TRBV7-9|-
TGTGCCAGCAGCTTGGAGGGGGGCAATGAGCAGTTCTTC
CASSLEGGNEQFF
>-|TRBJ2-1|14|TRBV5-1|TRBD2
TGCGCCAGCAGATCTTCCGGGACTAGCGAGGAGCAGTTCTTC
CASRSSGTSEEQFF
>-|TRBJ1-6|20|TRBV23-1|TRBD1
TGCGCCAGCAGTCAATCTGACAGGGGTTCGTCTTGGTCCTATAATTCACCCCTCCACTTT
CASSQSDRGSSWSYNSPLHF
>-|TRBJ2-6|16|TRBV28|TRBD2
TGTGCCAGCGCGGCGGGGGGGGAAGGTGGGGCCAACGTCCTGACTTTC
CASAAGGEGGANVLTF
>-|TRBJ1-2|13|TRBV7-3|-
TGTGCCAGCAGCATAGACGGACACTATGGCTACACCTTC
CASSIDGHYGYTF
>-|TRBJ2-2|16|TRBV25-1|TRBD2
TGTGCCAGCAGTGAATTCAGGGCGGGAGACACCGGGGAGCTGTTTTTT
CASSEFRAGDTGELFF
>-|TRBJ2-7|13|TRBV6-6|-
TGTGCCAGCAGTTACGGCAGGGTCTACGAGCAGTACTTC
CASSYGRVYEQYF
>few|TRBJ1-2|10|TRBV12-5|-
TGTGCTAGTGGTAACTATGGCTACACCTTC
CASGNYGYTF
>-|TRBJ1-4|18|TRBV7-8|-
TGTGCCAGCAGCTTAGTTATACGGAGGGGCGCAACTAATGAAAAACTGTTTTTT
CASSLVIRRGATNEKLFF
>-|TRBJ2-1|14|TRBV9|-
TGTGCCAGCAGCGCAGGACTGCACTACAATGAGCAGTTCTTC
CASSAGLHYNEQFF
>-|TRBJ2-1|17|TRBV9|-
TGTGCCAGCAGCGCGGCGGTGGGGGGCTATCATCTTAATGAGCAGTTCTTC
CASSAAVGGYHLNEQFF
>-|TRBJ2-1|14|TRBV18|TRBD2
TGTGCCAGCTCAATCGGGGGGGGTTACAATGAGCAGTTCTTC
CASSIGGGYNEQFF
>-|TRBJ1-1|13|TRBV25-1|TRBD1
TGTGCCAGCAGAGGACAGGGCAACACTGAAGCTTTCTTT
CASRGQGNTEAFF
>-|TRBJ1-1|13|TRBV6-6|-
TGTGCCAGCAGTGCCGGAGGGGACACTGAAGCTTTCTTT
CASSAGGDTEAFF
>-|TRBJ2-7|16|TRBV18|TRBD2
TGTGCCAGCTCACGTGCTGTAGCGGGAGGGCCCGGGGAGCAGTACTTC
CASSRAVAGGPGEQYF
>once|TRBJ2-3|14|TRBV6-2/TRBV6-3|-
TGTGCCAGCAGTGACGCCGGTCGTTCGGGGACGCAGTATTTT
CASSDAGRSGTQYF
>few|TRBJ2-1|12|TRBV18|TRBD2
TGTGCCAGCTCACCTAGCGGGAGGGGGCAGTTCTTC
CASSPSGRGQFF
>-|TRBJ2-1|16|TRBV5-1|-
TGCGCCAGCAGCTTGATTCCGGGGGCAGACTACAATGAGCAGTTCTTC
CASSLIPGADYNEQFF
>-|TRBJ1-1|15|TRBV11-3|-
TGTGCCAGCAGGCCAAGTTTAGAGGGGAACACTGAAGCTTTCTTT
CASRPSLEGNTEAFF
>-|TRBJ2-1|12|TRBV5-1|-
TGCGCCAGCAGCTCGCCCGCCAATGAGCAGTTCTTC
CASSSPANEQFF
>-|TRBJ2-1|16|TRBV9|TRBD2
TGTGCCAGCAGCGTAAGCGGGGGGGCCAGCTACAATGAGCAGTTCTTC
CASSVSGGASYNEQFF
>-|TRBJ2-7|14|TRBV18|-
TGTGCCAGCTCACCAGTTGGAGCAACCTACGAGCAGTACTTC
CASSPVGATYEQYF
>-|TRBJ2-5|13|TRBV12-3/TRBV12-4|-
TGTGCCAGCAGTTTAGGACTTAAAGAGACCCAGTACTTC
CASSLGLKETQYF
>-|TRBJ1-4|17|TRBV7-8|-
TGTGCCAGCAGCTTACCGGCAGGGGAGCTTGGGGCTGAAAAACTGTTTTTT
CASSLPAGELGAEKLFF
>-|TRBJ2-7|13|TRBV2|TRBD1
TGTGCCGGGGGACAGGGGACCTCCTACGAGCAGTACTTC
CAGGQGTSYEQYF
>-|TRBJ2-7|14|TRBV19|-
TGTGCCAGTAGTTACCCAGGGGAAAGCTACGAGCAGTACTTC
CASSYPGESYEQYF
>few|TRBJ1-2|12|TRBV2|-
TGTGCCAGCAGCCACGGACAGCTCGGCTACACCTTC
CASSHGQLGYTF
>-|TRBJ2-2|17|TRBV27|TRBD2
TGTGCCAGCAGTTTCCTGACTCGGAGCGGGAGGGCCGGGGAGCTGTTTTTT
CASSFLTRSGRAGELFF
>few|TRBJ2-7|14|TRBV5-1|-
TGCGCCAGCAGCTTGGCGGGTATCTCCTACGAGCAGTACTTC
CASSLAGISYEQYF
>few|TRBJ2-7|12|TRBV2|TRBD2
TGTGCCAGCAGCGCTAGCGGGGGCGAGCAGTACTTC
CASSASGGEQYF
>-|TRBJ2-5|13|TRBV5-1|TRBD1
TGCGCCAGCAGCCCGGGACAGAGGGAGACCCAGTACTTC
CASSPGQRETQYF
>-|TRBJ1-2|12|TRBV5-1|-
TGCGCCAGCTCTGGCACAGACTATGGCTACACCTTC
CASSGTDYGYTF
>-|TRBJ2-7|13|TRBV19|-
TGTGCCAGTAGTACTGTCTTGGGTGCCGAGCAGTACTTC
CASSTVLGAEQYF
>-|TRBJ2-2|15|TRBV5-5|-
TGTGCCAGCAGCTTGAGGGGCGGACGGGACGGGGAGCTGTTTTTT
CASSLRGGRDGELFF
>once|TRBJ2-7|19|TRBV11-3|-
TGTGCCAGCAGCTTAGTTTACCGGGACAATTTAATTGACCCCTACGAGCAGTACTTC
CASSLVYRDNLIDPYEQYF
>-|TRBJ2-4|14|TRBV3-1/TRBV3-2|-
TGTGCCAGCAGCCAAGGGCCGCTCATGAACATTCAGTACTTC
CASSQGPLMNIQYF